A single sample is the source of the 10 T cell receptor beta chains below, sequenced in a study of shared clonotypes between healthy human individuals. TCRdb's table, derived via immunoSEQ multiplex PCR, lists solely in-frame clones and lacks some. The repertoire holds approximately 2.1 million clones, with 90% to 95% as singletons. Sequencing was done on a sample of naive CD4+ T cells from PBMCs. Subset given: CD45RA+ positively selected. These receptors were taken from a man aged 18-30 years in good health. Some clones in this sample may be carry-over from other donors' samples.

V is TRBV6-5 and J is TRBJ2-1, with 11 bases lining up with TRBD1. The CDR3 covers 13 residues. CDR1 is MNHEY, CDR2 SVGAGI, per germline. The V segment lost 6 bases and the J segment 13 bases; nucleotides outside the gene matches: 8. Here the CDR3 reads CASRTDRGRGQFF. CDR3 bases: TGTGCCAGCAGAACGGACAGGGGGCGCGGACAGTTCTTC.

The chain uses TRBV7-2 and TRBJ2-6; D remains unclear. CDR1 is SGHTA and CDR2 is FQGNSA in the germline V gene. This CDR3 region has 17 residues. Between the trimmed V and J ends, which lost 4 bases and 4 bases, there was a span of 17 bases. The CDR3: CASSSLSPGLGANVLTF. CDR3 coding DNA: TGTGCCAGCAGCTCCCTTTCTCCGGGTCTCGGGGCCAACGTCCTGACTTTC.

This clone came up once. The chain employs TRBV6-5 and TRBJ1-1; D not resolved. Germline loops: CDR1 MNHEY, CDR2 SVGAGI. The CDR3 extends over 15 amino acids. V lost 3 bases and J lost 1, with 12 bases in between. CDR3 loop: CASSYDAAGNTEAFF. The CDR3 DNA follows: TGTGCCAGCAGTTATGATGCGGCCGGGAACACTGAAGCTTTCTTT.

The chain combines TRBV15 with TRBJ1-2, with D perhaps TRBD1 (6 bases). Germline V CDR1 and CDR2: LNHNV, YYDKDF (reference sequence). The germline V and J ends were trimmed by 3 bases and 5 bases, with 13 bases remaining between them. This CDR3 contains 14 residues. This CDR3 is CATSRGGAEYGYTF. CDR3 coding DNA: TGTGCCACCAGCAGGGGGGGCGCGGAGTATGGCTACACCTTC.

The gene calls are TRBV5-1 and TRBJ2-2, with D perhaps TRBD1 (5 bases). CDR3 length: 12 amino acids. The V gene lost 6 bases and the J gene lost 3 bases, with 6 bases spanning the gap. Germline V gene data show CDR1 as SGHRS and CDR2 as YFSETQ. CDR3 amino acids: CASTRDTGELFF. Here the CDR3 DNA reads TGCGCCAGCACCAGGGACACCGGGGAGCTGTTTTTT.

This chain links TRBV5-5 with TRBJ2-7; no definite D call. Germline CDR1 is SGHKS and CDR2 is YYEKEE (reference sequence). Trimming pared 2 bases from V and 5 bases from J, leaving 8 bases between. This CDR3 has 12 residues. As DNA, the CDR3 is TGTGCCAGCAGCTTATCGGTGCACGAGCAGTACTTC. Its translation: CASSLSVHEQYF.

The chain carries TRBV21-1 and TRBJ2-7; TRBD1 is the table's D call and was not checked against the DNA. TRBV21-1 is a recognized pseudogene. CDR3 size: 14 residues. The CDR3 DNA is TGTGCCACCGCCTTTGGACAGGCAGGCTACGAGCAGTACTTC. As protein: CATAFGQAGYEQYF.

The chain is built from TRBV4-1 and TRBJ2-6; TRBD1 or TRBD2 may be the D gene (7 bases each). CDR1 MGHRA and CDR2 YSYEKL come from the germline V gene. CDR3 length: 17 amino acids. V lost 7 bases and J 4 bases, leaving 20 bases between the germline ends. CDR3 sequence (DNA): TGCGCCAGCACCCCCAGGGGGGGAGATTCGGGGGCCAACGTCCTGACTTTC. It yields the protein CASTPRGGDSGANVLTF.

On this clone itself: This specimen includes other DNA sequences encoding the same CDR3. The rearrangement links TRBV28 to TRBJ1-2, with D unclear. The germline V gene has CDR1 MDHEN and CDR2 SYDVKM. Trimming removed 2 bases at V and 3 bases at J, with 10 bases between. The length of the CDR3 is 14 residues. CDR3 loop: CASSLIGAYYGYTF. CDR3 nucleotide sequence: TGTGCCAGCAGTTTAATCGGAGCCTACTATGGCTACACCTTC.

The chain recombines TRBV27 with TRBJ2-2, with 9 bases fitting TRBD1. With V trimmed by 3 bases and J by 3 bases, 2 bases remained unmatched. The germline V gene has CDR1 MNHEY and CDR2 SMNVEV (reference sequence). The CDR3 has 15 amino acids. In DNA, the CDR3 is TGTGCCAGCAGTTTGGACAGGGGATACACCGGGGAGCTGTTTTTT. It translates to CASSLDRGYTGELFF.